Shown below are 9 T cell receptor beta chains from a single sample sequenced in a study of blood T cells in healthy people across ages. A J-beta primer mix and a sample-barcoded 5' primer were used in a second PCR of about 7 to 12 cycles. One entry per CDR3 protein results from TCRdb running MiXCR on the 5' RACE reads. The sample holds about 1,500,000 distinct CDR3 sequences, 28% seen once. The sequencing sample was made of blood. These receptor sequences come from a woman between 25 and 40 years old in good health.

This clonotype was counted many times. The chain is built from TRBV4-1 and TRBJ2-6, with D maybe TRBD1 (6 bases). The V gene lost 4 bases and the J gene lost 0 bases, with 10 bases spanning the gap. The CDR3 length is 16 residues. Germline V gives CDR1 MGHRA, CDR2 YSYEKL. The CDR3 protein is CASSPPGVSGANVLTF. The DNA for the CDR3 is TGCGCCAGCAGCCCCCCAGGGGTCTCTGGGGCCAACGTCCTGACTTTC.

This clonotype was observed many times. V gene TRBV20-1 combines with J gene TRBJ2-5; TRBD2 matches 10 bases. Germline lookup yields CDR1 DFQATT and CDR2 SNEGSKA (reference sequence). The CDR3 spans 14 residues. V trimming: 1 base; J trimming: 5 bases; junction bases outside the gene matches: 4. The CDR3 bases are TGCAGTGCTAGAGCTAGCGGGAGTAGGGAGACCCAGTACTTC. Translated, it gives CSARASGSRETQYF.

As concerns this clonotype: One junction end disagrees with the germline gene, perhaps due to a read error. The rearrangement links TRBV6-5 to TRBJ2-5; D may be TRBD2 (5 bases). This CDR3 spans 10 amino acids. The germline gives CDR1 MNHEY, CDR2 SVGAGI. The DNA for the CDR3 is TGTGCCAGCAGCGGGCGGGCTAATAGTTTC. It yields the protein CASSGRANSF.

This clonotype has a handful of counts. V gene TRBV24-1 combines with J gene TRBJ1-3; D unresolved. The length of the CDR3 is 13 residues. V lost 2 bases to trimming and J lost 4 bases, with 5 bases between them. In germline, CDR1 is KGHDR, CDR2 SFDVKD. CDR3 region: CATSDSTGNTIYF. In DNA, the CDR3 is TGTGCCACCAGTGATTCCACCGGAAACACCATATATTTT.

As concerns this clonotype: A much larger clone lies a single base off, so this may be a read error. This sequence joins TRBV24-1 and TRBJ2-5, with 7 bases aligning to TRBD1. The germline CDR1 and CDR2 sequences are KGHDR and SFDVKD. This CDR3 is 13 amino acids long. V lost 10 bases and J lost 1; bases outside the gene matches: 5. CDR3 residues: CATSGQSQETQYF. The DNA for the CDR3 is TGTGCCACATCGGGACAGTCCCAAGAGACCCAGTACTTC.

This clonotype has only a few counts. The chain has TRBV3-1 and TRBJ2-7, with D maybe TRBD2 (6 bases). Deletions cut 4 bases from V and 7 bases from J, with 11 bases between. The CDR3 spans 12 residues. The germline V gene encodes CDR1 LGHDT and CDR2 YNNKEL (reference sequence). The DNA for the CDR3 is TGTGCCAGCAGCCCTGTTAGCGGAGAGCAGTACTTC. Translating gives CASSPVSGEQYF.

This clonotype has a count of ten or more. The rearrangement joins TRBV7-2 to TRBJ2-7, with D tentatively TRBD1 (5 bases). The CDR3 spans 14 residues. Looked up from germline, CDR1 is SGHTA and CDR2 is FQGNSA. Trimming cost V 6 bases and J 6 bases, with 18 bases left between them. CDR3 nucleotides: TGTGCCAGCAGGCCCCTCAGGGATTTTGGCGAGCAGTACTTC. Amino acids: CASRPLRDFGEQYF.

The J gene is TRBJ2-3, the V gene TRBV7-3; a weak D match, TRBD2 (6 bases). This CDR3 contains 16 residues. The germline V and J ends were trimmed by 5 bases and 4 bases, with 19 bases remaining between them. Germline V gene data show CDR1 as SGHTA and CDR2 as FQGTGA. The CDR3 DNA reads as TGTGCCAGCAGCCCCGGGACTTGGAAATGGGCAGATACGCAGTATTTT. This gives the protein CASSPGTWKWADTQYF.

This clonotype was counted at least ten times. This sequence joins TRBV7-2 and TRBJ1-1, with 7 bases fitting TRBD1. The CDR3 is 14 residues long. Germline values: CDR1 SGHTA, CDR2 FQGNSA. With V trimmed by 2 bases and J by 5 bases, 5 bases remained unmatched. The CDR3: CASSLRQGGTEAFF. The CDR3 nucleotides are TGTGCCAGCAGCTTAAGACAGGGAGGGACTGAAGCTTTCTTT.